Included here is one T cell receptor beta chain sequence, with context. Antigen unknown. Germline assignment: CDR1 SGHTA and CDR2 FQGNSA. The V end was cut by 4 bases, the J end by 9 bases, with 15 bases between. The CDR3 is 13 residues long. TCRdb's copy holds only in-frame clones and misses some; the assay was immunoSEQ multiplex PCR. Of 250,000 to 300,000 clones in the sample, about 94% were seen once. The data belong to a study of T cell responses to AZD1222 COVID-19 vaccine. Study-wide points: Reports indicate that nearly half of spike-specific TCRs are directed at unmutated variant regions. Donors in the cohort were predominantly white British and more often female, and clonal diversity was possibly underestimated. Once two AZD1222 doses were given, Spike-specific TCR breadth and depth went up. Repertoires were obtained only post-peak T cell response.

The V and J genes are TRBV7-2 and TRBJ1-2; D uncertain. The sequenced sample was peripheral blood, obtained 28 days after the second AZD1222 dose. This TCR was recovered from an adult who received the AZD1222 COVID-19 vaccine. DNA for the CDR3: TGTGCCAGCAGCTCGTCAGGCTCCTTAAGCTACACCTTC. The encoded protein is CASSSSGSLSYTF.